This entry describes one TCR beta chain. Its antigen is undetermined. Other nucleotide sequences in the sample specify the same CDR3. TCRdb's copy holds only in-frame clones and misses some; the assay was immunoSEQ multiplex PCR. In the table there are around 940,000 clones, over 75% of which are singletons. The germline V gene encodes CDR1 KGHSH and CDR2 LQKENI. Germline trimming cut 5 bases from V and 5 bases from J; bases unmatched to any gene: 4. The CDR3 runs 14 residues. This record belongs to a study of shared clonotypes between healthy human individuals. Study conclusions and caveats: It was the few donors that limited the genetic and exposure-history diversity represented.

V gene TRBV18 combines with J gene TRBJ1-1; 11 bases match TRBD1. What was sequenced was memory CD4+ T cells sorted from blood. The subset was: CD45RA-negative fraction. This sequence originates from a man between 18 and 29 years old in good health. The CDR3 DNA reads as TGTGCCAGCTCAGGACAGGGGGCTGGGACTGAAGCTTTCTTT. Its translation is CASSGQGAGTEAFF.